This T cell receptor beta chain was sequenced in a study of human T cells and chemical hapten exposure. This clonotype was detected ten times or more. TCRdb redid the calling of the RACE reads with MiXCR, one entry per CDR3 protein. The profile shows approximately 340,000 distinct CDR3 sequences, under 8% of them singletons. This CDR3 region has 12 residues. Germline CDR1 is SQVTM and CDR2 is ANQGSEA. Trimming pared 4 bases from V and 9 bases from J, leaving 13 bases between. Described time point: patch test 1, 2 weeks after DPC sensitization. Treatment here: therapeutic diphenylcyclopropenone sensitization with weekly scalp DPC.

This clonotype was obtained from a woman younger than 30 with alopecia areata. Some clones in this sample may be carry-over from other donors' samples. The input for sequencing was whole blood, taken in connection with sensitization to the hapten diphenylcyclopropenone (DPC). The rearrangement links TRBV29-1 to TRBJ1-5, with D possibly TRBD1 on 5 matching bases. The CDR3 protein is CSVGGDQGPQHF. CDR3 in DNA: TGCAGCGTTGGGGGGGACCAGGGGCCCCAGCATTTT.